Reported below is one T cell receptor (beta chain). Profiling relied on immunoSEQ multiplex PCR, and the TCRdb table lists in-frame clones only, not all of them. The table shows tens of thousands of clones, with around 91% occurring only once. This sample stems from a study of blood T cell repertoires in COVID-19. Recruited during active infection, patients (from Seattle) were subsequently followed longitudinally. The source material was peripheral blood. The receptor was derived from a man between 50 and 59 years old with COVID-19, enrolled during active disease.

The CDR3 sequence: CASSPSQGSLETQYF. The CDR3, as DNA: TGTGCCAGCAGTCCCTCTCAGGGGAGTTTAGAGACCCAGTACTTC. The chain carries TRBV7-2 and TRBJ2-5; weak D call: TRBD1 (6 bases). This CDR3 comprises 15 residues. Germline loops: CDR1 SGHTA, CDR2 FQGNSA. V shed 6 bases and J shed 4 bases, with 18 bases lying between them.